What follows are 10 T cell receptor beta chains derived from one specimen sequenced in a study of metastatic and nonmetastatic thyroid tumors. MiXCR re-clonotyped the PCR reads for TCRdb. The profile covers about 39,000 clones, with around 18% appearing a single time and roughly 15% taken by the ten largest. Nobody among the patients had been given any treatment before thyroid surgery. The sequenced sample consisted of tumor tissue. These TCRs come from a female donor with papillary thyroid cancer or a benign thyroid nodule (not recorded which). Some clones in this sample may be carry-over from other donors' samples.

In this sample, this clone turned up many times. The genes are TRBV18 and TRBJ1-1; D gene uncertain. V was shortened by 0 bases and J by 1 base, with 9 bases between the two germline ends. The CDR3 contains 15 residues. In germline, CDR1 is KGHSH, CDR2 LQKENI. Written as DNA, the CDR3 is TGTGCCAGCTCACCACCGCGCGTAGCGAACACTGAAGCTTTCTTT. Protein sequence: CASSPPRVANTEAFF.

In its sample, this clone was seen many times. The gene calls are TRBV19 and TRBJ2-4; perhaps TRBD2 as D (5 bases). With 5 bases removed from V and 5 bases from J, the gap between germline ends came to 10 bases. Germline lookup yields CDR1 LNHDA and CDR2 SQIVND (reference sequence). The CDR3 has 13 amino acids. The CDR3 spells CASSGRGQNIQYF. In nucleotides, the CDR3 is TGTGCCAGTAGTGGACGAGGGCAAAACATTCAGTACTTC. Combining the CDR3 with reference TRBV19 and TRBJ2-4 gives the whole variable domain DGGITQSPKYLFRKEGQNVTLSCEQNLNHDAMYWYRQDPGQGLRLIYYSQIVNDFQKGDIAEGYSVSREKKESFPLTVTSAQKNPTAFYLCASSGRGQNIQYFGAGTRLSVL.

A few counts support this clone. The V gene is TRBV6-5, the J gene TRBJ1-5; 9 bases agree with TRBD1. The CDR3 has 18 residues. Germline-derived CDR1 and CDR2 are MNHEY and SVGAGI. Trimming cost V 7 bases and J 5 bases; bases outside gene matches: 18. DNA of the CDR3: TGTGCCAGCATTCAATTAGGGGTCGGGGGACAGGGCTATCAGCCCCAGCATTTT. Translated: CASIQLGVGGQGYQPQHF.

Ten or more counts support this clone. V is TRBV20-1 and J is TRBJ2-5; D is uncertain. The ends were cut back, 7 bases at V and 4 bases at J, with 16 bases in the middle. Germline loops: CDR1 DFQATT, CDR2 SNEGSKA (reference sequence). The CDR3 is 13 amino acids. DNA for the CDR3: TGCAGTGTGGCGAGAACCACGGGAGAGACCCAGTACTTC. This sequence encodes CSVARTTGETQYF.

This clone has a count of ten or more. The J gene is TRBJ1-2, the V gene TRBV28, with TRBD1 as a possible D gene (6 bases). From germline, CDR1 is MDHEN and CDR2 SYDVKM. Trimming shortened V by 5 bases and J by 4 bases, and 26 bases separated the two germline ends. This CDR3 comprises 18 residues. The CDR3 DNA reads TGTGCCAGCAGTCCGGGGATAGGGGGAGCCCAAGGGGCCTATGGCTACACCTTC. Translated: CASSPGIGGAQGAYGYTF.

On this clone: This may be a read error, as it is one base from a much larger clone. The chain has TRBV4-1 and TRBJ2-7; D might be TRBD2 (5 bases). Germline V gene lookup returns CDR1 MGHRA and CDR2 YSYEKL. This CDR3 region has 16 residues. Deletions cut 2 bases from V and 2 bases from J, with 16 bases between. The CDR3 sequence: CASSQSWEKRAYEQYF. CDR3 nucleotide sequence: TGCGCCAGCAGCCAATCCTGGGAGAAAAGGGCCTACGAGCAGTACTTC.

At least ten counts were recorded for this clone. CDR3 DNA: TGCGCCAGCAGCCAATCAAATTTGGGGAGAGGAACTAATGAAAAACTGTTTTTT. Protein: CASSQSNLGRGTNEKLFF. The V and J genes are TRBV5-1 and TRBJ1-4; no clear D gene. The V and J ends lost 4 bases and 1 base respectively, with 20 bases between them. CDR1 is SGHRS and CDR2 is YFSETQ in the germline V gene. This CDR3 region has 18 residues. The full variable domain, completed using reference TRBV5-1 and TRBJ1-4, is KAGVTQTPRYLIKTRGQQVTLSCSPISGHRSVSWYQQTPGQGLQFLFEYFSETQRNKGNFPGRFSGRQFSNSRSEMNVSTLELGDSALYLCASSQSNLGRGTNEKLFFGSGTQLSVL.

This clone was observed at least ten times. The rearrangement links TRBV9 to TRBJ2-3, with 8 bases matching TRBD1. This CDR3 region has 18 residues. Trimming cost V 0 bases and J 0 bases; bases outside gene matches: 9. The germline gives CDR1 SGDLS, CDR2 YYNGEE. The CDR3 sequence: CASSVASSTGGSTDTQYF. DNA for the CDR3: TGTGCCAGCAGCGTAGCATCCTCTACAGGGGGTAGCACAGATACGCAGTATTTT.

This clone was observed many times. The chain couples TRBV20-1 to TRBJ2-7; 8 bases fit TRBD2. This CDR3 region has 16 residues. V shed 0 bases, J shed 4 bases, and the junction held 11 bases outside the gene matches. Germline V gene lookup returns CDR1 DFQATT and CDR2 SNEGSKA (reference sequence). The CDR3 loop reads CSARDVVSSGSYEQYF. Written as DNA, the CDR3 is TGCAGTGCTAGAGACGTCGTATCCAGCGGGAGTTACGAGCAGTACTTC.

The chain recombines TRBV5-1 with TRBJ1-1, with D unresolved. Between the trimmed V and J ends, which lost 4 bases and 1 base, there was a span of 11 bases. The germline CDR1 and CDR2 sequences are SGHRS and YFSETQ. The CDR3 loop spans 14 amino acids. The CDR3 DNA follows: TGCGCCAGCAGCAGGGTGGTCGCGAACACTGAAGCTTTCTTT. Translation: CASSRVVANTEAFF. The variable domain in full, completed from reference TRBV5-1 and TRBJ1-1, reads KAGVTQTPRYLIKTRGQQVTLSCSPISGHRSVSWYQQTPGQGLQFLFEYFSETQRNKGNFPGRFSGRQFSNSRSEMNVSTLELGDSALYLCASSRVVANTEAFFGQGTRLTVV.